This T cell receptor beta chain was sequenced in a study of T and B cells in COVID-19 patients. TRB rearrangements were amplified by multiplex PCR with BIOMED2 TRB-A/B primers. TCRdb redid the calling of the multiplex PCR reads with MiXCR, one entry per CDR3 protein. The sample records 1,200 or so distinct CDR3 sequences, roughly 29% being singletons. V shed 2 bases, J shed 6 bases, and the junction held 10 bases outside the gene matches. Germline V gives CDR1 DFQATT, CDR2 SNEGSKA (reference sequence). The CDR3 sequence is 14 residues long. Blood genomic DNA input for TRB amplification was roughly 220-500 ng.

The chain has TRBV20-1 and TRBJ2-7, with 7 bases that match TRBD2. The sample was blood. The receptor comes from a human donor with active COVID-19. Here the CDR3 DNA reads TGCAGTGCTAGAAGCTCCAGCGGGAAGGGCGAGCAGTACTTC. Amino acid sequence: CSARSSSGKGEQYF.